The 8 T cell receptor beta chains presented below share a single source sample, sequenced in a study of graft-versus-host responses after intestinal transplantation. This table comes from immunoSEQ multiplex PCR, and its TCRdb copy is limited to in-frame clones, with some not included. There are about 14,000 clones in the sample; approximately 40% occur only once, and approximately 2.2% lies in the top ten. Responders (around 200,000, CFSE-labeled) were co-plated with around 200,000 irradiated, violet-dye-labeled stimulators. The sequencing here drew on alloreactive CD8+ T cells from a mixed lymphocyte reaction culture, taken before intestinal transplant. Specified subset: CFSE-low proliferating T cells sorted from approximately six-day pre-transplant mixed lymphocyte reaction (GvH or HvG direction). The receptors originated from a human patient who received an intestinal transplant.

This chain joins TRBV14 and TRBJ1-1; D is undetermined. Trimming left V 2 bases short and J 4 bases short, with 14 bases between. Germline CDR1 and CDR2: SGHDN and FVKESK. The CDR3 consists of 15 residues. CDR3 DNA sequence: TGTGCCAGCAGCCAAAAAGGGTATGGGGTCACTGAAGCTTTCTTT. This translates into CASSQKGYGVTEAFF.

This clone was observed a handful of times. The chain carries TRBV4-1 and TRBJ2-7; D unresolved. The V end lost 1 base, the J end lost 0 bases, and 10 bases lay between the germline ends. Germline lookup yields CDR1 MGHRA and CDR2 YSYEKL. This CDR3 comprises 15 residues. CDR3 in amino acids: CASSQVVTPSYEQYF. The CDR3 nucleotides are TGCGCCAGCAGCCAAGTTGTGACCCCCTCCTACGAGCAGTACTTC.

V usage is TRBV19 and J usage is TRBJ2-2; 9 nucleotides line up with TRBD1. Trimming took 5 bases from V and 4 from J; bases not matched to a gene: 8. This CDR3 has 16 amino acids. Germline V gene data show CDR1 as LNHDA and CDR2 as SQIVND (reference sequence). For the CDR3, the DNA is TGTGCCAGTAGTTCACCGGGACAGGGACCCACCGGGGAGCTGTTTTTT. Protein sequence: CASSSPGQGPTGELFF.

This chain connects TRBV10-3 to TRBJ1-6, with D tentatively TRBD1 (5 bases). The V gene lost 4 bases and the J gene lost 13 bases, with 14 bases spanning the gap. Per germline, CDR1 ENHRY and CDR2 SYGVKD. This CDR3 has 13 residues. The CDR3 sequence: CAISADSPSPLHF. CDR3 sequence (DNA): TGTGCCATCAGTGCCGACAGCCCATCTCCCCTCCACTTT.

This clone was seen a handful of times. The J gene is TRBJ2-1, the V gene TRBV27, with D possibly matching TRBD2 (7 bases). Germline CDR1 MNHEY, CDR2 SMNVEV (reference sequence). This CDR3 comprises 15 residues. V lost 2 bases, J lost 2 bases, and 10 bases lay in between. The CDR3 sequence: CASSLGGGPYNEQFF. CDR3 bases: TGTGCCAGCAGTTTAGGGGGGGGGCCCTACAATGAGCAGTTCTTC.

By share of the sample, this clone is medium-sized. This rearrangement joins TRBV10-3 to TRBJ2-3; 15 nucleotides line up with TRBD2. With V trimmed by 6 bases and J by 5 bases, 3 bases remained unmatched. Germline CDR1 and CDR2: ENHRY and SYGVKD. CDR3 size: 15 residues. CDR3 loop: CAIRGLAGGRDTQYF. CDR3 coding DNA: TGTGCCATCAGGGGACTAGCGGGGGGAAGAGATACGCAGTATTTT.

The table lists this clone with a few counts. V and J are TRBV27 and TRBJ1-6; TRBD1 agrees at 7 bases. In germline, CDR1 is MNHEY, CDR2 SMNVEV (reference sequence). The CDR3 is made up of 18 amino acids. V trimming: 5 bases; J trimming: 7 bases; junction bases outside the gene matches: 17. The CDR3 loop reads CASSGTAGLLRDNSPLHF. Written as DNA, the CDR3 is TGTGCCAGCAGTGGGACAGCTGGCTTGTTGAGGGACAATTCACCCCTCCACTTT.

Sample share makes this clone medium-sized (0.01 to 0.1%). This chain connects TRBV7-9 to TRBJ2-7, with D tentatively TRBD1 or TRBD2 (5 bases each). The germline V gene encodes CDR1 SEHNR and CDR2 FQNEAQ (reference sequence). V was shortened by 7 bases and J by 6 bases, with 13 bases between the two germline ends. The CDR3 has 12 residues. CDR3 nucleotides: TGTGCCAGCACCCCGGGGCGGGTCGAGCAGTACTTC. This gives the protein CASTPGRVEQYF.